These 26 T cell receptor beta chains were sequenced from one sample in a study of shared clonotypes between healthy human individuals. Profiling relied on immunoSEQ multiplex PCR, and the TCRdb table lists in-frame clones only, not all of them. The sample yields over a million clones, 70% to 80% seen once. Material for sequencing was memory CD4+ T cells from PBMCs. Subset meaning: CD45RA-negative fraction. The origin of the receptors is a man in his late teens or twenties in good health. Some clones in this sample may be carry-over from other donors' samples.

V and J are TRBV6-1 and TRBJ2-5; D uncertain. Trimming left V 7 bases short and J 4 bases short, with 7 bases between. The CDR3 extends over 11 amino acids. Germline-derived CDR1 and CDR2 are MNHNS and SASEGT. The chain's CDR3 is CASKTTETQYF. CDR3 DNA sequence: TGTGCCAGCAAGACCACAGAGACCCAGTACTTC.

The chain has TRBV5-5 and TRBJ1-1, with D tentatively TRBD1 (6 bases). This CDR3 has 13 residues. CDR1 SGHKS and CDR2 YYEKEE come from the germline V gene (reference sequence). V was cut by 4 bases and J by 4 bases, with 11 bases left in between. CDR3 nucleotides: TGTGCCAGCAGCCTAAAGGGGGGCACTGAAGCTTTCTTT. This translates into CASSLKGGTEAFF.

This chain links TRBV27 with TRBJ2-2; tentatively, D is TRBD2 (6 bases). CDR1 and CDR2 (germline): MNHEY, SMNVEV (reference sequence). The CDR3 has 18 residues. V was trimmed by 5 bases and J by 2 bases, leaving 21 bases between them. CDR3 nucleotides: TGTGCCAGCAGTCCCTCCGCTTTAGCGGTATACAACACCGGGGAGCTGTTTTTT. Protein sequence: CASSPSALAVYNTGELFF.

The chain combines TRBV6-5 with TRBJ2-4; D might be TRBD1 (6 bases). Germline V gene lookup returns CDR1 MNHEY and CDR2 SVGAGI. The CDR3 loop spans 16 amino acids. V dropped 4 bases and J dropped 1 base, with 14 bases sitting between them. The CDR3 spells CASSFDRSVAKNIQYF. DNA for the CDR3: TGTGCCAGCAGTTTCGACAGGTCTGTGGCCAAAAACATTCAGTACTTC.

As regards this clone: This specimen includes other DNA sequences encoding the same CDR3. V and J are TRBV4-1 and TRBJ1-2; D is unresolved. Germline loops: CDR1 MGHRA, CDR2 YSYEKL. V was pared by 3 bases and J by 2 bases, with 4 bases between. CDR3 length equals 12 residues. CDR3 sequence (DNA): TGCGCCAGCAGCCAGAGCAACTATGGCTACACCTTC. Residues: CASSQSNYGYTF.

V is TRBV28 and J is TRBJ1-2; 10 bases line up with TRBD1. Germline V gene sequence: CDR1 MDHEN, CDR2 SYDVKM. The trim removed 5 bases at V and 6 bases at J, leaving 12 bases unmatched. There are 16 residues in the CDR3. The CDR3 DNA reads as TGTGCCAGCAGTCTCTTGGGGACAGGGGACGGGCATGGCTACACCTTC. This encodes CASSLLGTGDGHGYTF.

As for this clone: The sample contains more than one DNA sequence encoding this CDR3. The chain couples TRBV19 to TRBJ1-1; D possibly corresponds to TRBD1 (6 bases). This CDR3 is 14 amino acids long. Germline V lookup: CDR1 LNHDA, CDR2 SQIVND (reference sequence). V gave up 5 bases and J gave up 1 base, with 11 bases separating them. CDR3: CASSVQGGNTEAFF. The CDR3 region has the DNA TGTGCCAGTAGTGTACAGGGAGGGAACACTGAAGCTTTCTTT.

The CDR3 sequence: CASSPPIGQPLAKNIQYF. The CDR3 DNA reads as TGTGCCAGCTCACCGCCTATTGGGCAGCCCTTAGCCAAAAACATTCAGTACTTC. J is TRBJ2-4 and V is TRBV18; D uncertain. CDR1 KGHSH and CDR2 LQKENI come from the germline V gene. This CDR3 comprises 18 residues. The V end lost 3 bases, the J end lost 0 bases, and 18 bases lay between the germline ends.

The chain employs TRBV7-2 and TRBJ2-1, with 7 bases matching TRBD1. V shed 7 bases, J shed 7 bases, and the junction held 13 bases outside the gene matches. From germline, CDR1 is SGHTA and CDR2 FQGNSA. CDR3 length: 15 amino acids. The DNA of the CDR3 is TGTGCCAGCACCCAGGTGACAGGGTTCGGGAATGAGCAGTTCTTC. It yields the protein CASTQVTGFGNEQFF.

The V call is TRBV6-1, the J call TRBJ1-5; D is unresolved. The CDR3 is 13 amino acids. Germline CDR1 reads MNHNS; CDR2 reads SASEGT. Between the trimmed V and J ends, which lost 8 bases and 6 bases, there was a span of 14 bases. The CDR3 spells CASGPKIVQPQHF. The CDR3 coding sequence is TGTGCCAGCGGTCCAAAAATTGTTCAGCCCCAGCATTTT.

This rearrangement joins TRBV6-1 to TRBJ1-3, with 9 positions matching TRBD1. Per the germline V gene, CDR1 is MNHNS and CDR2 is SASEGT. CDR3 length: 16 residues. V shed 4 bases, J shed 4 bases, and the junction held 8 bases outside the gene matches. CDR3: CASSALGQGPGNTIYF. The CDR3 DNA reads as TGTGCCAGCAGTGCATTGGGACAGGGACCCGGAAACACCATATATTTT.

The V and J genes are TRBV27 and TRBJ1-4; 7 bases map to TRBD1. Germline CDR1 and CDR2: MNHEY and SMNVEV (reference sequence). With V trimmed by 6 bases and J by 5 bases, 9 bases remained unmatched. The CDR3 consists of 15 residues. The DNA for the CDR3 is TGTGCCAGCAGCCCGAGAGAGGGGGCGAATGAAAAACTGTTTTTT. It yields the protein CASSPREGANEKLFF.

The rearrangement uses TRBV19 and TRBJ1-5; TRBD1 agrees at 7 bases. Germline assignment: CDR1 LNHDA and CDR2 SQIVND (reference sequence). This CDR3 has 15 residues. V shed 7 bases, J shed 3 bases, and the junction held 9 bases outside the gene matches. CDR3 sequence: CASTGGQNFNQPQHF. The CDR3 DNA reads TGTGCCAGTACGGGGGGACAGAATTTCAATCAGCCCCAGCATTTT. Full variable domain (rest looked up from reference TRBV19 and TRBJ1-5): DGGITQSPKYLFRKEGQNVTLSCEQNLNHDAMYWYRQDPGQGLRLIYYSQIVNDFQKGDIAEGYSVSREKKESFPLTVTSAQKNPTAFYLCASTGGQNFNQPQHFGDGTRLSIL.

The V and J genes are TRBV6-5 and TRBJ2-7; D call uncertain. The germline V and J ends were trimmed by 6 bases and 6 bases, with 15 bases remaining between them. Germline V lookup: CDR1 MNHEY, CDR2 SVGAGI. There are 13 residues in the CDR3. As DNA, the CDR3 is TGTGCCAGCAGGCTAGGACCCGCCCGCGAGCAGTACTTC. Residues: CASRLGPAREQYF.

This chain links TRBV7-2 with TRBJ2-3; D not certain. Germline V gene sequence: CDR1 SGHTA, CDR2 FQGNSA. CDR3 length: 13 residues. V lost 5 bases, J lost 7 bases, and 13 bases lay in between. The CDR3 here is CASSLDRGNTQYF. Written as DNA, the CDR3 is TGTGCCAGCAGCCTAGACCGCGGCAATACGCAGTATTTT.

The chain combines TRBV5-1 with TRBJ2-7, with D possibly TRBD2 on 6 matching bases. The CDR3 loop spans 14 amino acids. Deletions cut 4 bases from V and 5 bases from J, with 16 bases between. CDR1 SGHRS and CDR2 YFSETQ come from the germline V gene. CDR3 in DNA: TGCGCCAGCAGCCTGATTAGTCGGGAGCACGAGCAGTACTTC. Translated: CASSLISREHEQYF.

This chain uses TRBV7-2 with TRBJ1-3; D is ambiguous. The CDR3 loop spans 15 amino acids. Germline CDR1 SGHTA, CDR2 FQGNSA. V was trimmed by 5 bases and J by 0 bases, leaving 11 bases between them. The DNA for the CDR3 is TGTGCCAGCAGCCCCTCAGCCAGCTCTGGAAACACCATATATTTT. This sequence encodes CASSPSASSGNTIYF.

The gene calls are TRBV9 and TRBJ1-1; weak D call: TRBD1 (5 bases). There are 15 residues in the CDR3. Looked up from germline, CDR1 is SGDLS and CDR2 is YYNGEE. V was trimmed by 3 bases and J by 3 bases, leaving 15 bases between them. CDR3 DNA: TGTGCCAGCAGCGGGGGCGCCGGAATGGACACTGAAGCTTTCTTT. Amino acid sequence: CASSGGAGMDTEAFF.

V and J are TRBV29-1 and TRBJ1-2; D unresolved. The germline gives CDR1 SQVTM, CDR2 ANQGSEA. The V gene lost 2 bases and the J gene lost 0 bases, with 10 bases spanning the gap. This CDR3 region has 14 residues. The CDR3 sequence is CSVEMASSNYGYTF. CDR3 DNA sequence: TGCAGCGTTGAAATGGCGTCCTCTAACTATGGCTACACCTTC. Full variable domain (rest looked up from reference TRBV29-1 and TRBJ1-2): SAVISQKPSRDICQRGTSLTIQCQVDSQVTMMFWYRQQPGQSLTLIATANQGSEATYESGFVIDKFPISRPNLTFSTLTVSNMSPEDSSIYLCSVEMASSNYGYTFGSGTRLTVV.

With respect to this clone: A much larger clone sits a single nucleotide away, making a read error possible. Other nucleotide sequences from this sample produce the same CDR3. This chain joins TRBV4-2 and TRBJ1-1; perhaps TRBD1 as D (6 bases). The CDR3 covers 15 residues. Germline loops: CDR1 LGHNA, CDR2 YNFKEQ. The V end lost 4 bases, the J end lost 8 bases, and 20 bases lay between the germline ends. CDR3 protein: CASSRPTGWGPEAFF. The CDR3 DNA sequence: TGTGCCAGCAGCCGACCGACAGGATGGGGGCCGGAAGCTTTCTTT.

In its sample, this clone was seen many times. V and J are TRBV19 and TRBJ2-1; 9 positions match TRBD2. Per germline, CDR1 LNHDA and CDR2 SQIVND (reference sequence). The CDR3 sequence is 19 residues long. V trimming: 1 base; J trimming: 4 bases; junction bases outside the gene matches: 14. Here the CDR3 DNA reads TGTGCCAGTAGTATAGTAGGGTTCCGTAGCGGGAGCCCTTACAATGAGCAGTTCTTC. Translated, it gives CASSIVGFRSGSPYNEQFF. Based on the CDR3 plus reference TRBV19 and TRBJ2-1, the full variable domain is DGGITQSPKYLFRKEGQNVTLSCEQNLNHDAMYWYRQDPGQGLRLIYYSQIVNDFQKGDIAEGYSVSREKKESFPLTVTSAQKNPTAFYLCASSIVGFRSGSPYNEQFFGPGTRLTVL.

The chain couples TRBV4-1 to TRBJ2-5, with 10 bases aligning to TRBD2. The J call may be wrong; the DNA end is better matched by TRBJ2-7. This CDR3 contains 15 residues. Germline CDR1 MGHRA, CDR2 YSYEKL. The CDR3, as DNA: TGCGCCAGCAGCCAAGCCCGTCCTAGCGGGAGCGAGCAGTACTTC. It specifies CASSQARPSGSEQYF.

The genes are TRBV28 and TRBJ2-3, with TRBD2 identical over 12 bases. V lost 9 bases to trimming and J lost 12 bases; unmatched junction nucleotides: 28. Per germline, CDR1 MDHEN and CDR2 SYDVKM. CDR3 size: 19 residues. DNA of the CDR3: TGTGCCAGTCTAGCGGGAGGGCCAGGGAAAAAGAGATACGCAGTGCGACAGTATTTT. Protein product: CASLAGGPGKKRYAVRQYF. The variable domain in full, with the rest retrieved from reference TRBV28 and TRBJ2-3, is DVKVTQSSRYLVKRTGEKVFLECVQDMDHENMFWYRQDPGLGLRLIYFSYDVKMKEKGDIPEGYSVSREKKERFSLILESASTNQTSMYLCASLAGGPGKKRYAVRQYFGPGTRLTVL.

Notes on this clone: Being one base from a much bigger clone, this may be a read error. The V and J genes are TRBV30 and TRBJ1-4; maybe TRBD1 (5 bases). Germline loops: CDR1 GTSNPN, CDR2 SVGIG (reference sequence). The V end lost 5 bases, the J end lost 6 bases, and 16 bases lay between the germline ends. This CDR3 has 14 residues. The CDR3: CAWGAGTVDEKLFF. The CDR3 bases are TGTGCCTGGGGAGCCGGGACGGTGGATGAAAAACTGTTTTTT.

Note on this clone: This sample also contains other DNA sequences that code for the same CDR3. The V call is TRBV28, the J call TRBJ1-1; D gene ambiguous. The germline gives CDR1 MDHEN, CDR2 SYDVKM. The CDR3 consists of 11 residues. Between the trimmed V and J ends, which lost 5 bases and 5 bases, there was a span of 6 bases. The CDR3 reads CASSPRTEAFF. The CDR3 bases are TGTGCCAGCAGTCCGAGAACTGAAGCTTTCTTT.

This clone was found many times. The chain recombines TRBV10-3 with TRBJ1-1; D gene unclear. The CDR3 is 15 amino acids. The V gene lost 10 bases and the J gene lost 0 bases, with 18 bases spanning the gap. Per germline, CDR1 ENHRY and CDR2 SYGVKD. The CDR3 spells CATLRDPTMNTEAFF. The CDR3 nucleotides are TGTGCCACGCTTAGAGATCCTACCATGAACACTGAAGCTTTCTTT.